These 23 T cell receptor beta chains came from one sample sequenced in a study of cytomegalovirus exposure and HLA in healthy donors. A multiplex PCR was run with 60 Vbeta primers and 13 Jbeta primers. The data were produced by immunoSEQ multiplex PCR, yet TCRdb's version contains in-frame clones alone and is incomplete. The data hold over 250,000 clones, with around 86% observed a single time. The sequencing sample was made of PBMCs. The receptors derive from a man aged 35 to 55 in good health and CMV-seropositive.

The chain is built from TRBV27 and TRBJ1-1; 8 bases match TRBD1. The ends lost 5 bases at V and 1 base at J; junction bases unmatched: 3. Germline CDR1 MNHEY, CDR2 SMNVEV (reference sequence). The CDR3 runs to 14 residues. The DNA of the CDR3 is TGTGCCAGCAGTAGAGGACAGGGGAACACTGAAGCTTTCTTT. This gives the protein CASSRGQGNTEAFF.

J is TRBJ2-6 and V is TRBV29-1, with D possibly being TRBD2 (5 bases). The CDR3 is 13 amino acids. Trimming shortened V by 8 bases and J by 2 bases, and 10 bases separated the two germline ends. CDR1 is SQVTM and CDR2 is ANQGSEA in the germline V gene. The CDR3 region has the DNA TGCAGCCCCGACGGGGCTGGGGCCAACGTCCTGACTTTC. The encoded protein is CSPDGAGANVLTF.

The rearrangement links TRBV11-2 to TRBJ1-1; no clear D gene. V was shortened by 8 bases and J by 1 base, with 8 bases between the two germline ends. This CDR3 region has 12 residues. Germline V CDR1 and CDR2: SGHAT, FQNNGV. CDR3 loop: CASRRGNTEAFF. CDR3 coding DNA: TGTGCCAGCCGCCGAGGGAACACTGAAGCTTTCTTT.

The chain combines TRBV28 with TRBJ1-3, with D unresolved. This CDR3 is built from 12 residues. Germline CDR1 is MDHEN and CDR2 is SYDVKM. V dropped 4 bases and J dropped 3 bases, with 4 bases sitting between them. The CDR3 DNA follows: TGTGCCAGCAGTTATTATGGAAACACCATATATTTT. Its translation is CASSYYGNTIYF.

The chain employs TRBV25-1 and TRBJ1-2; D not resolved. The V gene's germline CDR1 is MGHDK and CDR2 SYGVNS. The CDR3 runs 14 residues. V was cut by 4 bases and J by 4 bases, with 13 bases left in between. The CDR3 is CASSGAPVGYGYTF. The CDR3 region has the DNA TGTGCCAGCAGTGGGGCGCCTGTAGGCTATGGCTACACCTTC.

Only a few counts were recorded for this clone. The chain employs TRBV28 and TRBJ2-7; a possible D gene is TRBD2 (5 bases). V shed 6 bases and J shed 6 bases, with 15 bases lying between them. The CDR3 consists of 13 residues. Germline V CDR1 and CDR2: MDHEN, SYDVKM. CDR3 protein: CASSQPPEGEQYF. The CDR3 DNA sequence: TGTGCCAGCAGCCAACCCCCCGAGGGCGAGCAGTACTTC. Using reference TRBV28 and TRBJ2-7 for the parts outside the CDR3, the full variable domain is DVKVTQSSRYLVKRTGEKVFLECVQDMDHENMFWYRQDPGLGLRLIYFSYDVKMKEKGDIPEGYSVSREKKERFSLILESASTNQTSMYLCASSQPPEGEQYFGPGTRLTVT.

The J gene is TRBJ2-5, the V gene TRBV6-5, with TRBD2 matching over 7 bases. This CDR3 has 14 residues. Germline V gene lookup returns CDR1 MNHEY and CDR2 SVGAGI. CDR3 residues: CATARSGKQETQYF. In DNA, the CDR3 is TGTGCTACAGCAAGGAGCGGGAAGCAAGAGACCCAGTACTTC.

This clone was found a few times. This same CDR3 is encoded by further DNA sequences in the sample. The gene calls are TRBV9 and TRBJ2-7; no reliable D call. The CDR3 runs to 14 residues. V was shortened by 0 bases and J by 0 bases, with 7 bases between the two germline ends. Per germline, CDR1 SGDLS and CDR2 YYNGEE. CDR3: CASSVGADSYEQYF. CDR3 nucleotide sequence: TGTGCCAGCAGCGTAGGGGCAGACTCCTACGAGCAGTACTTC.

V gene TRBV4-3 combines with J gene TRBJ2-1, with TRBD2 matching over 9 bases. Trimming at V came to 5 bases and at J to 0 bases, leaving 8 bases not matched to a gene. CDR1 LGHNA and CDR2 YSLEER come from the germline V gene. CDR3 length: 17 residues. This chain's CDR3 is CASSEATSGGSYNEQFF. The CDR3 DNA follows: TGCGCCAGCAGCGAAGCGACTAGCGGAGGCTCCTACAATGAGCAGTTCTTC.

This chain links TRBV19 with TRBJ1-4; 7 bases match TRBD1. The germline V gene has CDR1 LNHDA and CDR2 SQIVND (reference sequence). The CDR3 spans 15 residues. Trimming at V came to 5 bases and at J to 7 bases, leaving 10 bases not matched to a gene. DNA for the CDR3: TGTGCCAGTAGTTCAAGACAGGGTGGAAGTGAAAAACTGTTTTTT. Amino acid sequence: CASSSRQGGSEKLFF.

CDR3 region: CASSLAQAYNEQFF. Here the CDR3 DNA reads TGCGCCAGCAGCTTGGCCCAAGCATACAATGAGCAGTTCTTC. V usage is TRBV5-1 and J usage is TRBJ2-1; unclear D gene. V lost 0 bases and J lost 4, with 8 bases in between. This CDR3 spans 14 amino acids. Germline loops: CDR1 SGHRS, CDR2 YFSETQ.

The chain uses TRBV9 and TRBJ2-3; D remains unclear. Trimming stripped 0 bases from V and 2 bases from J, with 4 bases between. The CDR3 length is 13 residues. Germline lookup yields CDR1 SGDLS and CDR2 YYNGEE. CDR3: CASSVVVTDTQYF. For the CDR3, the DNA is TGTGCCAGCAGCGTAGTCGTCACAGATACGCAGTATTTT.

V and J are TRBV6-1 and TRBJ1-5; 9 bases agree with TRBD1. This CDR3 region has 14 residues. The germline V gene encodes CDR1 MNHNS and CDR2 SASEGT. Unmatched junction bases numbered 3, after V lost 7 bases and J lost 2 bases. This CDR3 reads CASTTGGGNQPQHF. The DNA of the CDR3 is TGTGCCAGCACCACAGGGGGCGGCAATCAGCCCCAGCATTTT.

This chain joins TRBV11-2 and TRBJ2-2, with TRBD1 matching 9 bases. This CDR3 has 16 residues. The V segment lost 5 bases and the J segment 4 bases; nucleotides outside the gene matches: 8. The germline V gene has CDR1 SGHAT and CDR2 FQNNGV. The CDR3 nucleotides are TGTGCCAGCAGCCTATGGACAGGGGTCACCACCGGGGAGCTGTTTTTT. Translated: CASSLWTGVTTGELFF.

The DNA for the CDR3 is TGCGCCAGCAGCCCCCCGGCAGGGTCGGGTGAGACCCAGTACTTC. It encodes CASSPPAGSGETQYF. This rearrangement joins TRBV5-1 to TRBJ2-5; TRBD1 is a possible D gene (5 bases). The CDR3 contains 15 residues. The V end lost 4 bases, the J end lost 5 bases, and 18 bases lay between the germline ends. From germline, CDR1 is SGHRS and CDR2 YFSETQ.

The rearrangement uses TRBV11-2 and TRBJ2-2, with D perhaps matching TRBD1 (5 bases). The CDR3 has 18 amino acids. V was pared by 2 bases and J by 6 bases, with 22 bases between. The germline V gene encodes CDR1 SGHAT and CDR2 FQNNGV. CDR3 sequence: CASSLRWLGPVGPGELFF. The CDR3 bases are TGTGCCAGCAGCTTAAGGTGGTTAGGTCCGGTGGGGCCCGGGGAGCTGTTTTTT. The complete variable domain, with remaining parts taken from reference TRBV11-2 and TRBJ2-2, reads EAGVAQSPRYKIIEKRQSVAFWCNPISGHATLYWYQQILGQGPKLLIQFQNNGVVDDSQLPKDRFSAERLKGVDSTLKIQPAKLEDSAVYLCASSLRWLGPVGPGELFFGEGSRLTVL.

The chain joins TRBV7-8 to TRBJ1-1; no firm D call. This CDR3 contains 12 residues. V was shortened by 1 base and J by 9 bases, with 9 bases between the two germline ends. CDR1 SGHVS and CDR2 FQNEAQ come from the germline V gene. The CDR3 reads CASSLVGDQAFF. CDR3 coding DNA: TGTGCCAGCAGCTTAGTCGGGGATCAAGCTTTCTTT.

The rearrangement joins TRBV27 to TRBJ1-5; 7 nucleotides line up with TRBD1. V shed 5 bases and J 4 bases; nucleotides not matched to a gene: 2. Germline V gene sequence: CDR1 MNHEY, CDR2 SMNVEV (reference sequence). The CDR3 is made up of 13 amino acids. CDR3 sequence: CASSLGQNQPQHF. In DNA form, the CDR3 reads TGTGCCAGCAGTCTGGGACAGAATCAGCCCCAGCATTTT.

V gene TRBV25-1 combines with J gene TRBJ1-2; a possible D gene is TRBD1 (6 bases). CDR1 and CDR2 from the germline V gene are MGHDK and SYGVNS. This CDR3 has 13 amino acids. Trimming cost V 8 bases and J 7 bases, with 17 bases left between them. CDR3 amino acids: CASGMSGAFGYTF. DNA of the CDR3: TGTGCCAGCGGGATGTCAGGGGCGTTTGGCTACACCTTC.

The chain joins TRBV7-3 to TRBJ1-6; 9 bases are shared with TRBD1. This CDR3 is 14 amino acids long. In germline, CDR1 is SGHTA, CDR2 FQGTGA. V gave up 6 bases and J gave up 9 bases; unmatched junction bases: 6. The CDR3 loop is CASSSQGASSPLHF. The CDR3 coding sequence is TGTGCCAGCAGTTCACAGGGGGCGAGTTCACCCCTCCACTTT.

The chain is built from TRBV27 and TRBJ2-1, with 8 bases that match TRBD1. This CDR3 has 15 residues. Trimming cost V 8 bases and J 8 bases; bases outside gene matches: 14. Germline V CDR1 and CDR2: MNHEY, SMNVEV (reference sequence). The CDR3 loop reads CASATAGQGPDEQFF. The CDR3 coding sequence is TGTGCCAGCGCAACAGCAGGACAGGGTCCAGATGAGCAGTTCTTC.

This chain connects TRBV5-1 to TRBJ2-7; 9 nucleotides agree with TRBD2. The ends lost 1 base at V and 0 bases at J; junction bases unmatched: 5. The CDR3 length is 16 residues. CDR1 and CDR2 (germline): SGHRS, YFSETQ. The CDR3 coding sequence is TGCGCCAGCAGCTTGAGGTCTAGCGGGGACTCCTACGAGCAGTACTTC. This encodes CASSLRSSGDSYEQYF.

For the CDR3, the DNA is TGTGCCAGCAGCCAAGGGACTAGTAATGAGCAGTTCTTC. Its translation is CASSQGTSNEQFF. This chain connects TRBV9 to TRBJ2-1, with TRBD2 matching over 8 bases. Germline loops: CDR1 SGDLS, CDR2 YYNGEE. The CDR3 contains 13 residues. Trimming removed 4 bases from V and 7 bases from J; junction bases left unmatched: 4.